This T cell receptor beta chain stems from a study of blood T cells in healthy people across ages. Comments on this clonotype: A much larger clone lies a single base off, so this may be a read error.

Looked up from germline, CDR1 is KGHSH and CDR2 is LQKENI. This CDR3 contains 14 residues. A second PCR, run for about 7 to 11 cycles, used a sample-barcoded 5' primer plus a J-beta primer mix. Each cDNA molecule, via a template-switch adaptor with 12 random nucleotides, was tagged. TCRdb itself ran the 5' RACE reads through MiXCR, one entry per CDR3 protein. The table has hundreds of thousands of distinct CDR3 sequences, around 43% seen once. Sequenced: blood. The chain joins TRBV18 to TRBJ2-7; D not resolved. The TCR was taken from a man aged 80 or over in good health. This chain's CDR3 is CACSLPGRSYEQYF. CDR3 sequence (DNA): TGTGCCTGCTCACTTCCGGGCCGGTCCTACGAGCAGTACTTC.